These 16 T cell receptor beta chains originate from one sample sequenced in a study of beta chain features in type 1 diabetes (dated by TCRdb to between 2017 and 2018). General findings and caveats noted by the study authors: Type 1 diabetes patients showed a moderate but significant shortening of TCRB CDR3 length in all four CD4+ subsets.

The method behind the library was the immunoSEQ multiplex PCR assay. All of the isolated RNA was reverse transcribed with the High Capacity cDNA Reverse Transcription Kit, so expressed TCRB transcripts were sequenced. TCRdb mirrors the immuneACCESS table, restricted to in-frame sequences. Some clones are absent from its copies; in checked studies, under half trace to an unresolved V gene, and the reason for the others is unknown. This sample is represented by 200,000 to 300,000 clones; about a fifth of them were singletons. Together, the top ten hold 0.028% of the sample. These TCRs are of unknown antigen specificity. The source material was naive CD4+ T cells from blood. The meaning of the sample's cell subset or site label: true naive CD4+ T cells. All receptors derive from a woman between 40 and 50 years old with type 1 diabetes.

The chain joins TRBV15 to TRBJ2-5, with D maybe TRBD2 (5 bases). The CDR3 is 14 residues long. V lost 11 bases to trimming and J lost 1 base, with 17 bases between them. The germline V gene has CDR1 LNHNV and CDR2 YYDKDF (reference sequence). As DNA, the CDR3 is TGTGCCTCTTCCCTGACTATTCCCCAAGAGACCCAGTACTTC. Amino acid sequence: CASSLTIPQETQYF. The full variable domain, with the rest looked up from reference TRBV15 and TRBJ2-5, is DAMVIQNPRYQVTQFGKPVTLSCSQTLNHNVMYWYQQKSSQAPKLLFHYYDKDFNNEADTPDNFQSRRPNTSFCFLDIRSPGLGDTAMYLCASSLTIPQETQYFGPGTRLLVL.

The rearrangement links TRBV7-2 to TRBJ1-4; D ambiguous. V lost 2 bases and J 7 bases, leaving 8 bases between the germline ends. The CDR3 runs 13 residues. Germline V gene sequence: CDR1 SGHTA, CDR2 FQGNSA. The CDR3 region has the DNA TGTGCCAGCAGCTTAAGCGCGGGTGAAAAACTGTTTTTT. Its protein is CASSLSAGEKLFF.

This clone was seen more than once but under ten times. V usage is TRBV7-2 and J usage is TRBJ1-2, with a tentative D call TRBD1 (5 bases). The germline V gene encodes CDR1 SGHTA and CDR2 FQGNSA. V lost 1 base to trimming and J lost 2 bases, with 8 bases between them. The CDR3 has 14 amino acids. CDR3 protein: CASSLVGGNYGYTF. In nucleotides, the CDR3 is TGTGCCAGCAGCTTAGTTGGGGGGAACTATGGCTACACCTTC. Full variable domain (rest looked up from reference TRBV7-2 and TRBJ1-2): GAGVSQSPSNKVTEKGKDVELRCDPISGHTALYWYRQSLGQGLEFLIYFQGNSAPDKSGLPSDRFSAERTGGSVSTLTIQRTQQEDSAVYLCASSLVGGNYGYTFGSGTRLTVV.

A few counts support this clone. The chain recombines TRBV4-3 with TRBJ1-1, with a possible D match to TRBD1 (6 bases). The length of the CDR3 is 18 residues. Germline-derived CDR1 and CDR2 are LGHNA and YSLEER. The V end lost 3 bases, the J end lost 7 bases, and 27 bases lay between the germline ends. The chain's CDR3 is CASSQVLGQRMGTGEAFF. As DNA, the CDR3 is TGCGCCAGCAGCCAGGTTTTAGGACAGAGAATGGGAACAGGTGAAGCTTTCTTT.

The rearrangement links TRBV28 to TRBJ2-7; the D is unclear. Trimming pared 8 bases from V and 0 bases from J, leaving 5 bases between. The CDR3 length is 11 residues. CDR1 MDHEN and CDR2 SYDVKM come from the germline V gene. CDR3 amino acids: CASDSSYEQYF. CDR3 DNA sequence: TGTGCCAGCGACTCCTCCTACGAGCAGTACTTC.

This clone has more than one count but fewer than ten. The V call is TRBV18, the J call TRBJ1-4; D might be TRBD1 (5 bases). The CDR3 contains 14 residues. Looked up from germline, CDR1 is KGHSH and CDR2 is LQKENI. Deletions cut 5 bases from V and 10 bases from J, with 17 bases between. In DNA form, the CDR3 reads TGTGCCAGCTCATCCGGGGCGGGATCAGGAAAACTGTTTTTT. As protein: CASSSGAGSGKLFF.

This clone turned up a few times. V is TRBV30 and J is TRBJ1-1; no clear D gene. V lost 1 base to trimming and J lost 6 bases, with 6 bases between them. The CDR3 covers 11 residues. Germline V gene lookup returns CDR1 GTSNPN and CDR2 SVGIG (reference sequence). This chain's CDR3 is CAWSEPSEAFF. CDR3 bases: TGTGCCTGGAGTGAGCCTTCTGAAGCTTTCTTT. Full variable domain (outside the CDR3, taken from reference TRBV30 and TRBJ1-1): SQTIHQWPATLVQPVGSPLSLECTVEGTSNPNLYWYRQAAGRGLQLLFYSVGIGQISSEVPQNLSASRPQDRQFILSSKKLLLSDSGFYLCAWSEPSEAFFGQGTRLTVV.

This chain connects TRBV14 to TRBJ2-7; D is unclear. Looked up from germline, CDR1 is SGHDN and CDR2 is FVKESK. Trimming took off 6 bases at V and 3 bases at J, with 12 bases between the two ends. CDR3 length: 13 amino acids. CDR3 DNA: TGTGCCAGCAGTAGGAGCAAAAACTACGAGCAGTACTTC. Its translation is CASSRSKNYEQYF.

This clone was found a few times. The chain is built from TRBV23-1 and TRBJ2-5; 9 bases line up with TRBD1. TRBV23-1 is known as an ORF, though its function is uncertain. The CDR3 spans 15 residues. After removal of 6 bases from V and 1 base from J, the junction contained 6 bases not matched to a gene. The CDR3 DNA reads as TGCGCCAGCAGGCTGGGGGGACAGGGCCAAGAGACCCAGTACTTC. Protein: CASRLGGQGQETQYF.

This clone has a handful of counts. This chain joins TRBV28 and TRBJ2-5; TRBD2 matches 13 bases. J lost 6 bases, V lost 7 bases, and 11 bases had no gene match. The CDR3 is made up of 16 amino acids. Germline CDR1 and CDR2: MDHEN and SYDVKM. As DNA, the CDR3 is TGTGCCAGCACCCCTCCGGGACTAGCGGGATGGCAGACCCAGTACTTC. The encoded protein is CASTPPGLAGWQTQYF.

This clone was observed a handful of times. J is TRBJ1-2 and V is TRBV29-1; weak D call: TRBD1 (5 bases). V dropped 4 bases and J dropped 4 bases, with 10 bases sitting between them. Germline V CDR1 and CDR2: SQVTM, ANQGSEA. This CDR3 has 12 residues. The DNA for the CDR3 is TGCAGCGTTGGTAAGGGGCTCTATGGCTACACCTTC. This encodes CSVGKGLYGYTF.

The gene calls are TRBV7-9 and TRBJ1-5; D gene uncertain. There are 13 residues in the CDR3. Germline lookup yields CDR1 SEHNR and CDR2 FQNEAQ (reference sequence). V gave up 2 bases and J gave up 5 bases, with 7 bases separating them. The CDR3 loop is CASSLFPDQPQHF. The CDR3 DNA sequence: TGTGCCAGCAGCTTATTCCCGGATCAGCCCCAGCATTTT.

The J gene is TRBJ1-2, the V gene TRBV5-1, with TRBD1 matching over 7 bases. Germline values: CDR1 SGHRS, CDR2 YFSETQ. J was trimmed by 3 bases and V by 0 bases; bases with no gene match: 8. This CDR3 contains 16 residues. CDR3 sequence: CASSLDPTGTHYGYTF. The CDR3 nucleotides are TGCGCCAGCAGCTTGGACCCGACAGGGACTCACTATGGCTACACCTTC.

The genes are TRBV5-1 and TRBJ2-5; 7 bases line up with TRBD1. Losses at the gene ends were 4 bases for V and 1 base for J; bases not matched to a gene: 4. This CDR3 is built from 14 residues. Germline CDR1 and CDR2: SGHRS and YFSETQ. The CDR3 is CASSRWDSQETQYF. Here the CDR3 DNA reads TGCGCCAGCAGCCGTTGGGACAGCCAAGAGACCCAGTACTTC.

This clone was detected a few times. The V and J genes are TRBV7-9 and TRBJ1-4; unclear D gene. Trimming shortened V by 3 bases and J by 5 bases, and 16 bases separated the two germline ends. There are 16 residues in the CDR3. Germline V gene lookup returns CDR1 SEHNR and CDR2 FQNEAQ (reference sequence). As DNA, the CDR3 is TGTGCCAGCAGCTTCGGGTCGGCAGTAGACAATGAAAAACTGTTTTTT. This gives the protein CASSFGSAVDNEKLFF.

This clone was seen a few times. The chain recombines TRBV2 with TRBJ1-5; 8 bases are a match to TRBD1. Germline-derived CDR1 and CDR2 are SNHLY and FYNNEI. The CDR3 covers 14 residues. With V trimmed by 6 bases and J by 6 bases, 7 bases remained unmatched. This CDR3 is CASSLRTGSQPQHF. The CDR3 DNA sequence: TGTGCCAGCAGCTTACGGACAGGGAGTCAGCCCCAGCATTTT.